The present entry profiles one T cell receptor beta chain with its context. Its antigen remains unknown. The CDR3 contains 14 residues. Germline loops: CDR1 SGHTA, CDR2 FQGNSA. V lost 6 bases and J lost 5; bases outside the gene matches: 6. Profiled with immunoSEQ multiplex PCR; TCRdb holds only in-frame clones, not every one. This table has 20,000 or so clones, around 85% appearing once. The entry originates in a study of regulatory dendritic cells for organ transplantation. Findings and limits, study-wide: Memory T cells were less diverse than naive, with memory CD8+ most oligoclonal.

Sorted T cells were CFSE-labeled and cultured 5 days with allogeneic regulatory or mature dendritic cells at 1:10. V is TRBV7-2 and J is TRBJ1-2, with 10 bases matching TRBD1. The source is a human donor in good health. Material: memory CD4+ T cells from blood cultured with regulatory dendritic cells. Sample subset: CD45RO+ memory T cells. In nucleotides, the CDR3 is TGTGCCAGCAGGAGGGACAGGGGAGGGTATGGCTACACCTTC. This translates into CASRRDRGGYGYTF.